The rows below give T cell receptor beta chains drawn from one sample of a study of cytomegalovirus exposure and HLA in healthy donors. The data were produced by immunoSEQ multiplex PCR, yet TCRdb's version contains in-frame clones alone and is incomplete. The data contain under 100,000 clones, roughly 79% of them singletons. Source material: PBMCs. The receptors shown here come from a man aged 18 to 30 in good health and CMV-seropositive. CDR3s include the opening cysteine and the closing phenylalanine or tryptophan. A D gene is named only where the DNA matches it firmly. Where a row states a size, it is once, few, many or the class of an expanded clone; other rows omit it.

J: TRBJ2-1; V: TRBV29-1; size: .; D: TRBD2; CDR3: CSVGLAGGSSYNEQFF; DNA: TGCAGCGTTGGTTTGGCGGGAGGCAGCTCCTACAATGAGCAGTTCTTC
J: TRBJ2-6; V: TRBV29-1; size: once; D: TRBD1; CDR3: CSVEDRGRFSGANVLTF; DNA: TGCAGCGTTGAGGACAGGGGTCGTTTCTCTGGGGCCAACGTCCTGACTTTC
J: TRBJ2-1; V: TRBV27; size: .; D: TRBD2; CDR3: CASSILGLAGLQSSYNEQFF; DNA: TGTGCCAGCAGTATATTGGGACTAGCGGGCCTACAGAGCTCCTACAATGAGCAGTTCTTC
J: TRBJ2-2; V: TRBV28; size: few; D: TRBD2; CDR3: CASSFMVAGAGELFF; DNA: TGTGCCAGCAGTTTTATGGTAGCGGGAGCCGGGGAGCTGTTTTTT
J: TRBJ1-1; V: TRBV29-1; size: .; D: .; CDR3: CSVVGQINTEAFF; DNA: TGCAGCGTGGTCGGACAGATCAACACTGAAGCTTTCTTT
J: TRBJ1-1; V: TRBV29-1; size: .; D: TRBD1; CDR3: CSVAPGGVGEAFF; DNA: TGCAGCGTTGCACCAGGGGGAGTAGGTGAAGCTTTCTTT
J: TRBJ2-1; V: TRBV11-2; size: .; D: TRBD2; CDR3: CASSPSGRFHEQFF; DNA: TGTGCCAGCAGCCCAAGCGGGAGGTTTCATGAGCAGTTCTTC
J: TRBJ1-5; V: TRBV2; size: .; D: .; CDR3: CASSGWGRDQPQHF; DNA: TGTGCCAGCAGTGGATGGGGGCGGGATCAGCCCCAGCATTTT
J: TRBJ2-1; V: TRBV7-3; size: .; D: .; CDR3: CASSPHGYNEQFF; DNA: TGTGCCAGCAGCCCCCACGGGTACAATGAGCAGTTCTTC
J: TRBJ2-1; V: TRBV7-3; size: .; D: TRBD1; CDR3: CASSPDRERNEQFF; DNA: TGTGCCAGCAGCCCGGACAGGGAGAGAAATGAGCAGTTCTTC
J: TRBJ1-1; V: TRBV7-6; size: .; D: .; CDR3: CASSFQARGNTEAFF; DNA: TGTGCCAGCAGCTTTCAAGCGCGGGGGAACACTGAAGCTTTCTTT
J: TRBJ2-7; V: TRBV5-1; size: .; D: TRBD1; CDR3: CASSLAGTGESEQYF; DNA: TGCGCCAGCAGCTTGGCCGGGACAGGCGAATCCGAGCAGTACTTC
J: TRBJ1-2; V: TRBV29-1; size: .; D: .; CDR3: CSVGGGGIGYTF; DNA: TGCAGCGTTGGGGGTGGAGGGATTGGCTACACCTTC
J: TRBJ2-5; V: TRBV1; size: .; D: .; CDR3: CTSRGACETQYF; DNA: TGCACCAGCAGAGGGGCTTGCGAGACCCAGTACTTC
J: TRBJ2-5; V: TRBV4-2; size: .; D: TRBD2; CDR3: CASSQDPERELETQYF; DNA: TGTGCCAGCAGCCAAGATCCGGAGCGGGAGTTGGAGACCCAGTACTTC
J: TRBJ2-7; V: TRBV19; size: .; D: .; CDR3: CARGWEQYF; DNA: TGTGCCAGGGGCTGGGAGCAGTACTTC
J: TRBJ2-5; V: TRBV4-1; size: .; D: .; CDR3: CASSQAPLETQYF; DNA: TGCGCCAGCAGCCAGGCCCCATTGGAGACCCAGTACTTC
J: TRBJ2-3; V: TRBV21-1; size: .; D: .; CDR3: CASSKARRESFDTQYF; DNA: TGTGCCAGCAGCAAAGCGCGGCGGGAGAGCTTTGATACGCAGTATTTT
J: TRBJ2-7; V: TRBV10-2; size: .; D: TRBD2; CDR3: CASSEVEGGPYEQYF; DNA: TGCGCCAGCAGTGAGGTTGAGGGAGGGCCCTACGAGCAGTACTTC
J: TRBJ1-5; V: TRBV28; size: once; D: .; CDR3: CASSPLLNSNQPQHF; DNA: TGTGCCAGCAGTCCACTTCTTAATAGCAATCAGCCCCAGCATTTT
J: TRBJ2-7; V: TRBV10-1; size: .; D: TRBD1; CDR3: CASSRDRGYEQYF; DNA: TGCGCCAGCAGCCGGGACAGGGGCTACGAGCAGTACTTC
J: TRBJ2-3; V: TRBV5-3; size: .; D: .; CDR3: CARSPPVSGRTDTQYF; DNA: TGTGCCAGAAGCCCCCCCGTCAGCGGACGCACAGATACGCAGTATTTT
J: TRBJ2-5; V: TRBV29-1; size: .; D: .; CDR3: CSVELIPGGETQYF; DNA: TGCAGCGTTGAGTTGATCCCGGGGGGCGAGACCCAGTACTTC
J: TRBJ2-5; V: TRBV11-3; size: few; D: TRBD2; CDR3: CASSFGTSGMETQYF; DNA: TGTGCCAGCAGCTTCGGGACTAGCGGGATGGAGACCCAGTACTTC
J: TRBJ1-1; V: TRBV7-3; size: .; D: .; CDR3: CASSWAPDNTEAFF; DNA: TGTGCCAGCAGCTGGGCCCCAGATAACACTGAAGCTTTCTTT
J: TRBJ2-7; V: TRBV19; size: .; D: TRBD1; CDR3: CASSIGGQSYEQYF; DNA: TGTGCCAGTAGTATAGGGGGACAGTCCTACGAGCAGTACTTC
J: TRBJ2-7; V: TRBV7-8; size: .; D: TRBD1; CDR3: CASSRDRNYEQYF; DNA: TGTGCCAGCAGCAGGGACAGGAACTACGAGCAGTACTTC
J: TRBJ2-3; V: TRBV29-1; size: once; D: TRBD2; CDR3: CSVWTSGRTDTQYF; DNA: TGCAGCGTGTGGACTAGCGGGAGGACAGATACGCAGTATTTT
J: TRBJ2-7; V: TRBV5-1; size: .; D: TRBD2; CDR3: CASSLGASGTYEQYF; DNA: TGCGCCAGCAGCTTGGGGGCTAGCGGGACCTACGAGCAGTACTTC
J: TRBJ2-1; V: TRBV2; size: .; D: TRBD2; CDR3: CASRRGPGLADEQFF; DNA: TGTGCCAGCAGGAGAGGTCCGGGACTAGCAGATGAGCAGTTCTTC
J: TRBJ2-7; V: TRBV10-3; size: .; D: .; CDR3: CAISERGPPYEQYF; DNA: TGTGCCATCAGTGAACGCGGGCCCCCCTACGAGCAGTACTTC
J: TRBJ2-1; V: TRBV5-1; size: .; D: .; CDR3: CASSPDSGNEQFF; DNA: TGCGCCAGCAGCCCGGACTCGGGGAATGAGCAGTTCTTC
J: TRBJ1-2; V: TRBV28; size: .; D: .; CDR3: CASSFGGRNYGYTF; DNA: TGTGCCAGCAGTTTCGGGGGGCGGAACTATGGCTACACCTTC
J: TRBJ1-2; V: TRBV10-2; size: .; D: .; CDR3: CASSEPGGNYGYTF; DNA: TGCGCCAGCAGTGAGCCAGGAGGGAACTATGGCTACACCTTC
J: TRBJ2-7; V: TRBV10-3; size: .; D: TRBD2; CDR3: CAGTSGRRDHEQYF; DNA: TGTGCCGGGACTAGCGGGAGAAGGGACCACGAGCAGTACTTC
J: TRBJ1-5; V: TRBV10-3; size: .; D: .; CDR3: CAISPTNDRTDSNQPQHF; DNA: TGTGCCATCAGTCCGACAAATGACCGAACCGATAGCAATCAGCCCCAGCATTTT
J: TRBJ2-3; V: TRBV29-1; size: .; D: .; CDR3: CSVGPPGAF; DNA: TGCAGCGTTGGGCCCCCAGGGGCCTTT
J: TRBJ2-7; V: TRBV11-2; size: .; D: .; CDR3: CASSPTGLGGQGNF; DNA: TGTGCCAGCAGCCCTACTGGTTTAGGTGGTCAGGGGAACTTC
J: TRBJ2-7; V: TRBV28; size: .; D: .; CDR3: CASRLVGQINYEQYF; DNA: TGTGCCAGCCGCTTGGTCGGACAAATTAACTACGAGCAGTACTTC
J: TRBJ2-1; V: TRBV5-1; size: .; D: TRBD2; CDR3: CASSGIAGKVNEQFF; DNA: TGCGCCAGCAGCGGGATAGCGGGAAAGGTCAATGAGCAGTTCTTC
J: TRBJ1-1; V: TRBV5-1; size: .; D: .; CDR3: CASSLAYQAETEAFF; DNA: TGCGCCAGCAGCTTGGCGTACCAGGCTGAGACTGAAGCTTTCTTT
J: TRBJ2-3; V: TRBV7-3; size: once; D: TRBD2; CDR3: CASSLTFSGREGTTDTQYF; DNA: TGTGCCAGCAGCTTAACGTTCAGCGGGAGGGAGGGGACGACAGATACGCAGTATTTT